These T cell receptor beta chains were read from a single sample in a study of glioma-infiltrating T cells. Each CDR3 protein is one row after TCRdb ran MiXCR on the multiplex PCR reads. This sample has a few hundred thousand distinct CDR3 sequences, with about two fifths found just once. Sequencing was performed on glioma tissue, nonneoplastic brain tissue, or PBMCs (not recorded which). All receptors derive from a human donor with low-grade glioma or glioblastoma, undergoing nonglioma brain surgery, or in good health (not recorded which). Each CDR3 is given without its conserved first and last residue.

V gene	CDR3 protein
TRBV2	ASSDPQGGTDTQY
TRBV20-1	SARKSAGASYEQY
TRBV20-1	SANSGTTNVLT
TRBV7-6	ASSLAGPDEQY
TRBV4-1	ASSLNPAGGRSGGYT
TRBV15	ATSRVNNEQF
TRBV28	ASNLDSGGTDTKY
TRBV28	ASSRFGTLYQPQH
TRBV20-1	SAIATGGAVDGEQY
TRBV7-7	ASSFATGGELF
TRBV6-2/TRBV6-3	ASSTFFGQVPGANVLT
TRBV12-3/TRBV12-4	ASSPGQGDWRY
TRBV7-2	ASTLFSGVPY
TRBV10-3	AIKSDITHEQY
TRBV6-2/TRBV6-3	ASSYAGFYGYT
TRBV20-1	SAIDPGPMNTEAF
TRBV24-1	ATSGGGSAYNEQF
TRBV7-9	ASSRKGSGANVLN
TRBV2	ASSASGRKADTQY
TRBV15	ATSRERRIYTGELF
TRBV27	ASIDRKRDTQY
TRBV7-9	ASSPRLAVPQY
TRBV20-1	SARDRTGQETQY
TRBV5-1	ASSSVLSATEAF
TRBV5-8	AIGSGNTIY
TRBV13	ASSPPGLAGDAQY
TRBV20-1	SARGRASSYNEQF
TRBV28	ASRPGQTIAKLF
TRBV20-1	SAPRGGRYEQY
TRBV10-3	AIRDRDNYGYT
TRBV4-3	ASSQDRTGETQY
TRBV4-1	ASSQSSGLATDTQY
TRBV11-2	ASSLAFRASTEAF
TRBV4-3	ASSQETGRKLF
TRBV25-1	ASSDGQRSGNEQF
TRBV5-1	ASSMATGGLGNTEAF
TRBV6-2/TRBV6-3	ASKQRGNNVQF
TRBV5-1	ASSITSGKETQY
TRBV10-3	ATTESTNTEAF
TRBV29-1	SALDYGWKRYNEQF
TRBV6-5	ASSYSGGAVDGEQY
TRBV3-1	ASSLAGGREDEQY
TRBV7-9	ASSLVSSGRYNEQF
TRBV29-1	SMGPSSYNEQF
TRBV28	ASSFGSSYNSPLH
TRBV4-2	ASSQGQGLNNEQF
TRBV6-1	ASSPTGTGGPSTDTQY
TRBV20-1	SASRDRTFYEQY
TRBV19	ASSLGQPDTQY
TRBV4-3	ASSQDSQGAREQY
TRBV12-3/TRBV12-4	ASTLGDNRDTQY
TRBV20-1	SAIRSRNTGELF
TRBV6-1	ASSNQGGETQY
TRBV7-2	ASTESSTDTKY
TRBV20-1	SARDFLAGADTGELF